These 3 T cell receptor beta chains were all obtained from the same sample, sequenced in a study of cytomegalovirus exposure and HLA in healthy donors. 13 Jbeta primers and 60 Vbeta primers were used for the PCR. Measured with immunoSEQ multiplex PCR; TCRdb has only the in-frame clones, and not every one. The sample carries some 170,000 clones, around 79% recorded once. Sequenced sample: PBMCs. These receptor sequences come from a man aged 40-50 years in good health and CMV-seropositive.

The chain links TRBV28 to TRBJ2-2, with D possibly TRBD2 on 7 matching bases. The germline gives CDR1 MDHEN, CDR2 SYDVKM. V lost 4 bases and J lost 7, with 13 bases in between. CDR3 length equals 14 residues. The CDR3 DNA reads TGTGCCAGCAGTTCCGGACTAGGGGGCGGGGAGCTGTTTTTT. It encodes CASSSGLGGGELFF.

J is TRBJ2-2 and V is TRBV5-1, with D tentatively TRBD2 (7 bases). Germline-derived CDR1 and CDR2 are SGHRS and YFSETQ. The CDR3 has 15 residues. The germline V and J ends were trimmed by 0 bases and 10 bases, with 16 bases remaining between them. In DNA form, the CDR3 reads TGCGCCAGCAGCTTGGAGGGAGGGACAATTGAGGAGCTGTTTTTT. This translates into CASSLEGGTIEELFF.

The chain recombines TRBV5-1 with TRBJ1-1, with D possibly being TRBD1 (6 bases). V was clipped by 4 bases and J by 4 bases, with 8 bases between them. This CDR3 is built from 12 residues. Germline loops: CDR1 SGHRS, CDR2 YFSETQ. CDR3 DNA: TGCGCCAGCAGCGTGGACAGCACTGAAGCTTTCTTT. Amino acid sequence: CASSVDSTEAFF.